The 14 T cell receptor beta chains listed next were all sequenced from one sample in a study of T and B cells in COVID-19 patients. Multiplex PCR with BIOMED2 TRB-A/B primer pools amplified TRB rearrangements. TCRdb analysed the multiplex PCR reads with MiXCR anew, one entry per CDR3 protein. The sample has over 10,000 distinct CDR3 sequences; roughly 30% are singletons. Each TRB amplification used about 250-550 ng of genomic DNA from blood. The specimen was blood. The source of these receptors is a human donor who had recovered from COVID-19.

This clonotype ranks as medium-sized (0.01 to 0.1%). CDR3 nucleotide sequence: TGTGCCAGCTCACCGGGGGGTTACAATGAGCAGTTCTTC. Amino acid sequence: CASSPGGYNEQFF. V usage is TRBV18 and J usage is TRBJ2-1; possibly TRBD2 for D (6 bases). Germline V gene sequence: CDR1 KGHSH, CDR2 LQKENI. CDR3 size: 13 residues. V was clipped by 3 bases and J by 4 bases, with 7 bases between them.

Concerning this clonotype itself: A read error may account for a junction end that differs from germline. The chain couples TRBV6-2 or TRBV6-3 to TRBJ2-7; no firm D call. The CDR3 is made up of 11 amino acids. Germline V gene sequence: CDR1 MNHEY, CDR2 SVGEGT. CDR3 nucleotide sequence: TGTGCCATCAGTGACGGCTACGAGCAGTACTTC. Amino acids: CAISDGYEQYF.

The chain's CDR3 is CAISPTGQGRTGNTIYF. The DNA of the CDR3 is TGTGCCATTAGCCCCACGGGACAGGGTCGGACTGGAAACACCATATATTTT. The chain couples TRBV19 to TRBJ1-3; 9 positions match TRBD1. The J segment lost 2 bases and the V segment lost 10 bases, leaving 15 bases of the junction unmatched. The CDR3 runs to 17 residues. CDR1 and CDR2 (germline): LNHDA, SQIVND (reference sequence). The whole variable domain, filled in from reference TRBV19 and TRBJ1-3, reads DGGITQSPKYLFRKEGQNVTLSCEQNLNHDAMYWYRQDPGQGLRLIYYSQIVNDFQKGDIAEGYSVSREKKESFPLTVTSAQKNPTAFYLCAISPTGQGRTGNTIYFGEGSWLTVV.

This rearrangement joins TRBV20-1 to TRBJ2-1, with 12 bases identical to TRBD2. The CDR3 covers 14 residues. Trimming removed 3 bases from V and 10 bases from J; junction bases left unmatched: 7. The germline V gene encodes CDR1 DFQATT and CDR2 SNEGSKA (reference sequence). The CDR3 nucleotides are TGCAGTGCTAGTCTAGCGGGAGGGTCCTACGAGCAGTTCTTC. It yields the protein CSASLAGGSYEQFF.

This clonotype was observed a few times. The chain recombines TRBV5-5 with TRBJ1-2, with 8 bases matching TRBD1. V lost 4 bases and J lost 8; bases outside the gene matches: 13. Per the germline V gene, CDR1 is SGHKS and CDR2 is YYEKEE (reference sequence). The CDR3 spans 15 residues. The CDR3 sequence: CASSASDRGGIGYTF. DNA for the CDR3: TGTGCCAGCAGCGCATCCGACAGGGGCGGAATCGGCTACACCTTC. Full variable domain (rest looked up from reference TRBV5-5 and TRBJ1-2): DAGVTQSPTHLIKTRGQQVTLRCSPISGHKSVSWYQQVLGQGPQFIFQYYEKEERGRGNFPDRFSARQFPNYSSELNVNALLLGDSALYLCASSASDRGGIGYTFGSGTRLTVV.

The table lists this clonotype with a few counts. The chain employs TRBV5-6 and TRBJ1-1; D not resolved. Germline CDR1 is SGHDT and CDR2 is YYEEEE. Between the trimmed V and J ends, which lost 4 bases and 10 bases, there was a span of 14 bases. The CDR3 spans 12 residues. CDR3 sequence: CASSLWEVGAFF. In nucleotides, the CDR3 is TGTGCCAGCAGCCTGTGGGAGGTTGGAGCTTTCTTT.

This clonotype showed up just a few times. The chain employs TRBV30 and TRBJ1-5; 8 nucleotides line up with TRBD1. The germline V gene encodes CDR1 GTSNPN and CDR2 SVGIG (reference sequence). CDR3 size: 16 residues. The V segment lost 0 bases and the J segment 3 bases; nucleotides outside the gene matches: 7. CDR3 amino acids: CAWSVRTGITNQPQHF. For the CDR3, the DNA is TGTGCCTGGAGTGTTAGGACAGGGATTACCAATCAGCCCCAGCATTTT.

CDR3 coding DNA: TGTGCCAGCAGCTGGGGACTAGCGGGAGCCCATGAGCAGTTCTTC. This sequence encodes CASSWGLAGAHEQFF. This chain uses TRBV11-3 with TRBJ2-1; 14 bases line up with TRBD2. The V gene end was trimmed by 4 bases and the J gene end by 8 bases; junction bases not matched to a gene: 4. Germline CDR1 reads SGHNT; CDR2 reads YENEEA. This CDR3 contains 15 residues.

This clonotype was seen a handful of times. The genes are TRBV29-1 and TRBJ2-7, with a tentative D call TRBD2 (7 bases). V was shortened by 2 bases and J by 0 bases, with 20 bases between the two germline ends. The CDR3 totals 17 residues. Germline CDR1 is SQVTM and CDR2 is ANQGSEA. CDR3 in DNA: TGCAGCGTTGAATATCTCGCGGGGGCCCCGAGCTCCTACGAGCAGTACGTC. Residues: CSVEYLAGAPSSYEQYV.

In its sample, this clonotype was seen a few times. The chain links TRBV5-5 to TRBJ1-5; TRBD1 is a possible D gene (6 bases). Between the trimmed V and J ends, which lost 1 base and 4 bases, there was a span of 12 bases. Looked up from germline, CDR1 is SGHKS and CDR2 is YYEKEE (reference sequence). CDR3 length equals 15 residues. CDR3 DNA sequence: TGTGCCAGCAGCTTGTGGGCAGGGGAGAATCAGCCCCAGCATTTT. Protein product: CASSLWAGENQPQHF.

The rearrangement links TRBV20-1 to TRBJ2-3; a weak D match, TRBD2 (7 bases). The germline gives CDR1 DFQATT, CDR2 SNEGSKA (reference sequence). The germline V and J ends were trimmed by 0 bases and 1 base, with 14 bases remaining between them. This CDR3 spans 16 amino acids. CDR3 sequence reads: CSAREGGGGGTDTQYF. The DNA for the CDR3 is TGCAGTGCTAGAGAGGGTGGGGGGGGCGGCACAGATACGCAGTATTTT.

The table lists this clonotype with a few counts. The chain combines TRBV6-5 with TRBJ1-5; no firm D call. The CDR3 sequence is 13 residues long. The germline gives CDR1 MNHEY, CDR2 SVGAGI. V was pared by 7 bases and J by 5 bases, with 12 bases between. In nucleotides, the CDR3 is TGTGCCAGCAAATCCCGGGGTTATCAGCCCCAGCATTTT. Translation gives CASKSRGYQPQHF.

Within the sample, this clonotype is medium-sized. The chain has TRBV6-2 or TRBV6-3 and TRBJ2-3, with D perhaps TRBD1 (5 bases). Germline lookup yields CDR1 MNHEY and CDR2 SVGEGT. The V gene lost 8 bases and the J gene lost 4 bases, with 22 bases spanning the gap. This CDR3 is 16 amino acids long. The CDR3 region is CASGPGQGLGSDTQYF. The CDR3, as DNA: TGTGCCAGCGGACCCGGCCAGGGCCTCGGGTCAGATACGCAGTATTTT.

This CDR3 reads CASQGTEPEKLFF. CDR3 coding DNA: TGTGCCTCCCAGGGGACCGAGCCTGAAAAACTGTTTTTT. The genes are TRBV6-2 or TRBV6-3 and TRBJ1-4; weak D call: TRBD1 (6 bases). The CDR3 totals 13 residues. CDR1 is MNHEY, CDR2 SVGEGT, per germline. V was clipped by 11 bases and J by 7 bases, with 17 bases between them.